Here is one T cell receptor (beta chain) with its context. An end of the junction differs from the germline gene, which may be a read error. This record belongs to a study of blood T cell repertoires in COVID-19. At the level of the study: Researchers got acute and convalescent COVID-19 samples from the United States, Italy and Spain. PBMCs, B-cell-depleted T cells, or T cells were the source of the cDNA or gDNA that made up the material.

The authors' processing: Reference gene primer amplification gave nucleated cell count estimates. Produced via immunoSEQ multiplex PCR; TCRdb's table is partial and in-frame only. V, J and clone size are those of that table, while D and trimming were read from the DNA. The sample lists about 64,000 clones, 65% to 90% seen once, with more than 5% in the top ten. Germline-derived CDR1 and CDR2 are SNHLY and FYNNEI. The CDR3 covers 12 residues. The chain links TRBV2 to TRBJ1-1; 10 bases are shared with TRBD1. The TCR sequence derives from a woman in her sixties with acute or convalescent COVID-19. The sample comprised peripheral blood. The CDR3 sequence is CASSDRGRLALF. In DNA, the CDR3 is TGTGCCAGCAGCGACAGGGGGCGGCTCGCTCTCTTT.